Listed below are T cell receptor beta chains from one sample, sequenced in a study of cytomegalovirus exposure and HLA in healthy donors. Clones were read by immunoSEQ multiplex PCR, and TCRdb kept only the in-frame ones, dropping some. There are approximately 240,000 clones in the sample; 77% occur only once, and roughly 2.5% lies in the top ten. Sequencing used PBMCs. The receptors were sampled from a woman aged 60-70 years in good health and CMV-seropositive. The CDR3 runs from the conserved cysteine through the conserved F or W. D genes are given only for firm matches. The size field is filled for only some rows; it gives once, few, many or a size class.

j_call: TRBJ2-3; cdr3_length: 16; clone_size: NA; v_call: TRBV5-1; d_call: TRBD2; cdr3_aa: CASGPGTSGSENTQYF; cdr3_nt: TGCGCCAGCGGTCCCGGGACTAGCGGGAGCGAGAATACGCAGTATTTT
j_call: TRBJ1-2; cdr3_length: 14; clone_size: once; v_call: TRBV6-1; d_call: TRBD1; cdr3_aa: CASRGTGPNYGYTF; cdr3_nt: TGTGCCAGCAGGGGGACAGGGCCTAACTATGGCTACACCTTC
j_call: TRBJ1-1; cdr3_length: 14; clone_size: NA; v_call: TRBV25-1; d_call: TRBD1; cdr3_aa: CASNSGQFNTEAFF; cdr3_nt: TGTGCCAGCAACTCGGGACAGTTTAACACTGAAGCTTTCTTT
j_call: TRBJ1-1; cdr3_length: 14; clone_size: NA; v_call: TRBV5-1; d_call: TRBD1; cdr3_aa: CASSLDRGDTEAFF; cdr3_nt: TGCGCCAGCAGCTTGGACAGGGGTGACACTGAAGCTTTCTTT
j_call: TRBJ2-1; cdr3_length: 16; clone_size: NA; v_call: TRBV10-3; d_call: TRBD1; cdr3_aa: CAISESTGGSYNEQFF; cdr3_nt: TGTGCCATCAGTGAGTCGACAGGGGGCTCCTACAATGAGCAGTTCTTC
j_call: TRBJ1-1; cdr3_length: 16; clone_size: NA; v_call: TRBV10-3; d_call: NA; cdr3_aa: CAISEVLGRGNTEAFF; cdr3_nt: TGTGCCATCAGTGAAGTATTGGGGAGGGGAAACACTGAAGCTTTCTTT
j_call: TRBJ2-2; cdr3_length: 16; clone_size: NA; v_call: TRBV5-1; d_call: TRBD2; cdr3_aa: CASSSFRLAATGELFF; cdr3_nt: TGCGCCAGCAGTAGCTTTCGGCTAGCGGCCACCGGGGAGCTGTTTTTT
j_call: TRBJ1-5; cdr3_length: 14; clone_size: NA; v_call: TRBV28; d_call: NA; cdr3_aa: CASTPPVSNQPQHF; cdr3_nt: TGTGCCAGCACCCCGCCAGTTAGCAATCAGCCCCAGCATTTT
j_call: TRBJ1-1; cdr3_length: 14; clone_size: NA; v_call: TRBV5-1; d_call: NA; cdr3_aa: CASSSGQRVTEAFF; cdr3_nt: TGCGCCAGCAGCTCGGGACAACGGGTCACTGAAGCTTTCTTT
j_call: TRBJ1-1; cdr3_length: 14; clone_size: NA; v_call: TRBV5-1; d_call: NA; cdr3_aa: CASSSQGGNTEAFF; cdr3_nt: TGCGCCAGCAGCTCTCAGGGCGGCAACACTGAAGCTTTCTTT
j_call: TRBJ2-1; cdr3_length: 15; clone_size: once; v_call: TRBV10-3; d_call: TRBD2; cdr3_aa: CAISNSGGADNEQFF; cdr3_nt: TGTGCCATCAGTAATAGCGGGGGGGCCGACAATGAGCAGTTCTTC
j_call: TRBJ1-2; cdr3_length: 13; clone_size: NA; v_call: TRBV5-4; d_call: TRBD1; cdr3_aa: CASSGDRGTGYTF; cdr3_nt: TGTGCCAGCAGTGGGGACAGGGGAACCGGCTACACCTTC
j_call: TRBJ2-1; cdr3_length: 16; clone_size: once; v_call: TRBV6-5; d_call: NA; cdr3_aa: CASSSLLGGGYNEQFF; cdr3_nt: TGTGCCAGCAGTTCGCTCTTAGGGGGAGGGTACAATGAGCAGTTCTTC
j_call: TRBJ2-5; cdr3_length: 16; clone_size: NA; v_call: TRBV5-1; d_call: NA; cdr3_aa: CASSLGTRANQETQYF; cdr3_nt: TGCGCCAGCAGCTTGGGTACGCGGGCCAACCAAGAGACCCAGTACTTC
j_call: TRBJ2-7; cdr3_length: 13; clone_size: NA; v_call: TRBV5-4; d_call: TRBD1; cdr3_aa: CASSFRDSGEQYF; cdr3_nt: TGTGCCAGCAGCTTCCGGGACAGTGGCGAGCAGTACTTC
j_call: TRBJ2-1; cdr3_length: 15; clone_size: NA; v_call: TRBV7-9; d_call: NA; cdr3_aa: CASSLTAGWYNEQFF; cdr3_nt: TGTGCCAGCAGCTTAACGGCGGGGTGGTACAATGAGCAGTTCTTC
j_call: TRBJ1-5; cdr3_length: 17; clone_size: NA; v_call: TRBV4-3; d_call: NA; cdr3_aa: CASSQEPPGSRNQPQHF; cdr3_nt: TGCGCCAGCAGCCAAGAGCCCCCAGGGTCTCGTAATCAGCCCCAGCATTTT
j_call: TRBJ1-2; cdr3_length: 15; clone_size: NA; v_call: TRBV21-1; d_call: NA; cdr3_aa: CASSKVDRTNYGYTF; cdr3_nt: TGTGCCAGCAGCAAAGTAGACAGGACTAACTATGGCTACACCTTC
j_call: TRBJ2-1; cdr3_length: 18; clone_size: NA; v_call: TRBV27; d_call: TRBD1; cdr3_aa: CASSLGTGGVGWRNEQFF; cdr3_nt: TGTGCCAGCAGTTTGGGGACAGGGGGCGTAGGGTGGCGCAATGAGCAGTTCTTC
j_call: TRBJ2-7; cdr3_length: 15; clone_size: NA; v_call: TRBV4-2; d_call: NA; cdr3_aa: CASSQERSGNHEQYF; cdr3_nt: TGTGCCAGCAGCCAAGAACGATCAGGGAACCACGAGCAGTACTTC
j_call: TRBJ1-2; cdr3_length: 12; clone_size: NA; v_call: TRBV30; d_call: NA; cdr3_aa: CAWSSQGHGYTF; cdr3_nt: TGTGCCTGGAGTTCCCAGGGCCATGGCTACACCTTC
j_call: TRBJ1-5; cdr3_length: 12; clone_size: NA; v_call: TRBV6-1; d_call: NA; cdr3_aa: CASMLYNQPQHF; cdr3_nt: TGTGCCAGCATGCTATACAATCAGCCCCAGCATTTT
j_call: TRBJ2-3; cdr3_length: 16; clone_size: NA; v_call: TRBV7-9; d_call: NA; cdr3_aa: CASSLQYQRSTDTQYF; cdr3_nt: TGTGCCAGCAGCCTTCAGTACCAGCGGAGCACAGATACGCAGTATTTT
j_call: TRBJ2-2; cdr3_length: 13; clone_size: few; v_call: TRBV5-8; d_call: NA; cdr3_aa: CASSYRGNGELFF; cdr3_nt: TGTGCCAGCAGTTACCGGGGGAACGGGGAGCTGTTTTTT
j_call: TRBJ2-2; cdr3_length: 14; clone_size: NA; v_call: TRBV27; d_call: TRBD1; cdr3_aa: CASSRTGGTGELFF; cdr3_nt: TGTGCCAGCAGTCGGACAGGCGGGACCGGGGAGCTGTTTTTT
j_call: TRBJ2-7; cdr3_length: 15; clone_size: NA; v_call: TRBV14; d_call: TRBD1; cdr3_aa: CASRRAGTGVYEQYF; cdr3_nt: TGTGCCAGCAGGCGAGCGGGGACAGGGGTCTACGAGCAGTACTTC
j_call: TRBJ2-7; cdr3_length: 15; clone_size: few; v_call: TRBV30; d_call: TRBD2; cdr3_aa: CAWRRISGSSYEQYF; cdr3_nt: TGTGCCTGGAGAAGGATCAGCGGGAGCTCCTACGAGCAGTACTTC
j_call: TRBJ2-7; cdr3_length: 13; clone_size: NA; v_call: TRBV6-1; d_call: TRBD1; cdr3_aa: CASSRTGSYEQYF; cdr3_nt: TGTGCCAGCAGCCGGACAGGGAGCTACGAGCAGTACTTC
j_call: TRBJ2-7; cdr3_length: 15; clone_size: NA; v_call: TRBV2; d_call: NA; cdr3_aa: CASSEAGGDFYEQYF; cdr3_nt: TGTGCCAGCAGTGAAGCAGGGGGAGACTTCTACGAGCAGTACTTC
j_call: TRBJ2-5; cdr3_length: 16; clone_size: NA; v_call: TRBV6-5; d_call: TRBD1; cdr3_aa: CASSFRDRGLQETQYF; cdr3_nt: TGTGCCAGCAGTTTCCGGGACAGGGGACTCCAAGAGACCCAGTACTTC
j_call: TRBJ2-2; cdr3_length: 14; clone_size: NA; v_call: TRBV4-3; d_call: NA; cdr3_aa: CASSHQAGTGELFF; cdr3_nt: TGCGCCAGCAGCCATCAGGCGGGGACCGGGGAGCTGTTTTTT
j_call: TRBJ1-1; cdr3_length: 16; clone_size: NA; v_call: TRBV9; d_call: TRBD1; cdr3_aa: CASSAGDRGRNTEAFF; cdr3_nt: TGTGCCAGCAGCGCGGGGGACAGGGGGCGGAACACTGAAGCTTTCTTT
j_call: TRBJ1-1; cdr3_length: 13; clone_size: once; v_call: TRBV6-1; d_call: NA; cdr3_aa: CASSEGSDRRAFF; cdr3_nt: TGTGCCAGCAGTGAGGGGTCAGACAGGAGGGCTTTCTTT
j_call: TRBJ2-1; cdr3_length: 16; clone_size: NA; v_call: TRBV5-1; d_call: TRBD2; cdr3_aa: CASSLQTSGSSHEQFF; cdr3_nt: TGCGCCAGCAGCCTACAGACTAGCGGGAGTTCCCATGAGCAGTTCTTC
j_call: TRBJ2-5; cdr3_length: 13; clone_size: NA; v_call: TRBV5-1; d_call: NA; cdr3_aa: CASRRTPQETQYF; cdr3_nt: TGCGCCAGCAGACGGACACCACAAGAGACCCAGTACTTC
j_call: TRBJ1-2; cdr3_length: 11; clone_size: few; v_call: TRBV25-1; d_call: NA; cdr3_aa: CASSGGYGYTF; cdr3_nt: TGTGCCAGCAGCGGGGGCTATGGCTACACCTTC
j_call: TRBJ2-1; cdr3_length: 15; clone_size: NA; v_call: TRBV18; d_call: TRBD2; cdr3_aa: CASSPTASGSGEQFF; cdr3_nt: TGTGCCAGCTCACCCACGGCTAGCGGGAGCGGTGAGCAGTTCTTC
j_call: TRBJ2-3; cdr3_length: 16; clone_size: NA; v_call: TRBV5-1; d_call: NA; cdr3_aa: CASSSGQTSSTDTQYF; cdr3_nt: TGCGCCAGCAGCTCTGGACAAACCTCTAGCACAGATACGCAGTATTTT
j_call: TRBJ2-2; cdr3_length: 15; clone_size: few; v_call: TRBV19; d_call: TRBD1; cdr3_aa: CASSFVRGRSGELFF; cdr3_nt: TGTGCCAGTAGTTTTGTCAGGGGGCGGTCCGGGGAGCTGTTTTTT
j_call: TRBJ1-2; cdr3_length: 14; clone_size: NA; v_call: TRBV10-3; d_call: TRBD1; cdr3_aa: CAIMSTGENYGYTF; cdr3_nt: TGTGCCATCATGTCGACAGGGGAGAACTATGGCTACACCTTC
j_call: TRBJ2-1; cdr3_length: 14; clone_size: NA; v_call: TRBV5-4; d_call: NA; cdr3_aa: CASSLGQAYNEQFF; cdr3_nt: TGTGCCAGCAGCTTGGGACAGGCCTACAATGAGCAGTTCTTC
j_call: TRBJ1-4; cdr3_length: 14; clone_size: NA; v_call: TRBV28; d_call: TRBD1; cdr3_aa: CASSGTGTPEKLFF; cdr3_nt: TGTGCCAGCAGTGGGACAGGGACCCCTGAAAAACTGTTTTTT
j_call: TRBJ2-7; cdr3_length: 15; clone_size: NA; v_call: TRBV10-3; d_call: TRBD2; cdr3_aa: CAIRGSVGGIDEQYF; cdr3_nt: TGTGCCATCAGGGGATCGGTGGGAGGGATCGACGAGCAGTACTTC